The 8 T cell receptor beta chains below all came from one sample that was sequenced in a study of T cell responses to AZD1222 COVID-19 vaccine. Using immunoSEQ multiplex PCR, the repertoire was profiled, and TCRdb retains in-frame clones only, with some absent. The sample carries some 70,000 clones, about 80% recorded once. The sequencing here drew on peripheral blood, taken 28 days after the second AZD1222 dose. The receptors stem from an adult who received the AZD1222 COVID-19 vaccine.

V is TRBV18 and J is TRBJ1-1; D is uncertain. The CDR3 has 14 residues. The ends were cut back, 4 bases at V and 1 base at J, with 10 bases in the middle. Germline lookup yields CDR1 KGHSH and CDR2 LQKENI. The CDR3: CASSRPEQNTEAFF. In DNA form, the CDR3 reads TGTGCCAGCTCACGGCCGGAACAGAACACTGAAGCTTTCTTT.

The chain joins TRBV5-6 to TRBJ1-4, with D possibly being TRBD1 (6 bases). V lost 4 bases, J lost 3 bases, and 10 bases lay in between. The CDR3 has 14 residues. CDR1 SGHDT and CDR2 YYEEEE come from the germline V gene. The chain's CDR3 is CASSVRQANEKLFF. CDR3 DNA sequence: TGTGCCAGCAGCGTCCGACAGGCTAATGAAAAACTGTTTTTT.

This chain joins TRBV11-2 and TRBJ2-1; D is perhaps TRBD2 (7 bases). Trimming cost V 3 bases and J 4 bases, with 13 bases left between them. The CDR3 contains 15 residues. Germline loops: CDR1 SGHAT, CDR2 FQNNGV. CDR3 in DNA: TGTGCCAGCAGCTTTTTGGGGGGGCGTTACAATGAGCAGTTCTTC. Its translation is CASSFLGGRYNEQFF.

This chain uses TRBV18 with TRBJ1-4; 8 nucleotides align to TRBD1. V was pared by 3 bases and J by 11 bases, with 11 bases of the junction left unmatched. The V gene's germline CDR1 is KGHSH and CDR2 LQKENI. This CDR3 spans 15 amino acids. CDR3 DNA sequence: TGTGCCAGCTCACCTGGGACAGGCATTCTTGGGAAACTGTTTTTT. This translates into CASSPGTGILGKLFF.

The V call is TRBV4-3, the J call TRBJ1-1, with D perhaps matching TRBD1 (6 bases). The germline CDR1 and CDR2 sequences are LGHNA and YSLEER. The CDR3 consists of 14 residues. The V and J ends lost 0 bases and 4 bases respectively, with 9 bases between them. The CDR3, as DNA: TGCGCCAGCAGCCAAGATAGCAGGGGCACTGAAGCTTTCTTT. Translated, it gives CASSQDSRGTEAFF.

This chain joins TRBV28 and TRBJ1-1, with D possibly being TRBD1 (6 bases). CDR1 is MDHEN, CDR2 SYDVKM, per germline. The CDR3 is made up of 13 amino acids. V lost 7 bases to trimming and J lost 4 bases, with 13 bases between them. The CDR3, as DNA: TGTGCCAGCAATCAGGGGTGGTCCACTGAAGCTTTCTTT. The encoded protein is CASNQGWSTEAFF. The variable domain in full, completed from reference TRBV28 and TRBJ1-1, reads DVKVTQSSRYLVKRTGEKVFLECVQDMDHENMFWYRQDPGLGLRLIYFSYDVKMKEKGDIPEGYSVSREKKERFSLILESASTNQTSMYLCASNQGWSTEAFFGQGTRLTVV.

The chain joins TRBV7-5 to TRBJ2-5; the table's D call of TRBD1 was not tested on the DNA. TRBV7-5 is assigned pseudogene status. The CDR3 consists of 14 residues. The CDR3 coding sequence is TGTGCCAGAAGGACAGGGCTTGCAGGGGAGACCCAGTACTTC. Amino acid sequence: CARRTGLAGETQYF.

The chain carries TRBV2 and TRBJ2-5; the match to TRBD1 covers 7 bases. The CDR3 consists of 11 residues. V was pared by 9 bases and J by 5 bases, with 3 bases of the junction left unmatched. Germline V CDR1 and CDR2: SNHLY, FYNNEI. The CDR3 nucleotides read TGTGCCAGAGGCAGGGGGGAGACCCAGTACTTC. This gives the protein CARGRGETQYF.